The entry below describes one T cell receptor beta chain. The antigen remains undetermined. Over chemoradiotherapy, repertoires were sampled more than once. The sample comes from a study of chemoradiotherapy in HPV16-positive cancers. For the study at large: Candidate HPV-specific T-cell clones and common TCR motifs came from functional assays in a couple of HPV16-positive patients. Findings and caveats of the study: In HPV16-positive patients, HPV-responsive T-cell expansion tracked better recurrence-free survival. During treatment, candidate HPV-specific clones and E7-related motifs expanded in tumor.

The assay was immunoSEQ multiplex PCR, and TCRdb's table has in-frame clones only and misses some. In the table there are some 25,000 clones, 85% to 95% of which are singletons. This CDR3 is 15 amino acids long. Trimming took 3 bases from V and 4 from J; bases not matched to a gene: 5. Germline V gives CDR1 SGHTA, CDR2 FQGNSA. The chain combines TRBV7-2 with TRBJ1-4; 7 bases agree with TRBD1. This sample comprised blood, obtained from a patient who underwent chemoradiotherapy. This clonotype was obtained from a human donor with HPV-associated anogenital cancer. CDR3 sequence: CASSLGGQFNEKLFF. The CDR3, as DNA: TGTGCCAGCAGCTTGGGGGGACAGTTTAATGAAAAACTGTTTTTT.